These 24 T cell receptor beta chains were all obtained from the same sample, sequenced in a study of blood T cell repertoires in COVID-19. Some clones are missing from TCRdb's copy, which holds only in-frame ones; the method was immunoSEQ multiplex PCR. The sample contains about 39,000 clones, roughly 80% of which appear only once. What was sequenced was peripheral blood. All receptors derive from a man between 60 and 70 years old in a cohort sampled during active COVID-19.

The rearrangement joins TRBV30 to TRBJ1-1, with 7 bases lining up with TRBD1. The CDR3 spans 14 residues. CDR1 is GTSNPN, CDR2 SVGIG, per germline (reference sequence). The junction had 6 bases not matched to a gene; V was cut back by 5 bases and J by 0 bases. The CDR3 loop reads CAWARDSLNTEAFF. In nucleotides, the CDR3 is TGTGCCTGGGCGAGGGACAGCTTGAACACTGAAGCTTTCTTT.

CDR3 residues: CASSLTLAGEFEQYF. For the CDR3, the DNA is TGTGCCAGCAGCTTAACACTTGCGGGAGAATTCGAGCAGTACTTC. The chain is built from TRBV11-2 and TRBJ2-7, with 7 bases fitting TRBD2. The germline V gene has CDR1 SGHAT and CDR2 FQNNGV. J lost 6 bases, V lost 2 bases, and 10 bases had no gene match. The CDR3 has 15 residues.

V gene TRBV30 combines with J gene TRBJ1-4; D perhaps matches TRBD1 (6 bases). The V gene's germline CDR1 is GTSNPN and CDR2 SVGIG (reference sequence). The CDR3 has 13 residues. V gave up 5 bases and J gave up 5 bases, with 12 bases separating them. The CDR3 reads CAWDRRMNEKLFF. The CDR3 region has the DNA TGTGCCTGGGACAGGCGGATGAATGAAAAACTGTTTTTT.

V usage is TRBV7-3 and J usage is TRBJ2-7; 10 bases are shared with TRBD1. Germline trimming cut 5 bases from V and 5 bases from J; bases unmatched to any gene: 3. Germline CDR1 reads SGHTA; CDR2 reads FQGTGA. The CDR3 contains 13 residues. The CDR3 loop reads CASSRGQGNEQYF. CDR3 bases: TGTGCCAGCAGCCGGGGACAGGGGAACGAGCAGTACTTC.

V is TRBV25-1 and J is TRBJ2-1, with a weak D call TRBD1 (5 bases). The V gene lost 6 bases and the J gene lost 8 bases, with 14 bases spanning the gap. The CDR3 runs to 13 residues. Germline CDR1 is MGHDK and CDR2 is SYGVNS. The CDR3 loop is CASRDTLLDEQFF. CDR3 sequence (DNA): TGTGCCAGCAGGGACACCCTACTCGATGAGCAGTTCTTC.

The V gene is TRBV9, the J gene TRBJ1-3, with a possible D match to TRBD1 (5 bases). Germline V gene sequence: CDR1 SGDLS, CDR2 YYNGEE. V lost 0 bases to trimming and J lost 0 bases, with 10 bases between them. This CDR3 is built from 16 residues. The CDR3 loop is CASSVGGTSSGNTIYF. The CDR3 DNA reads TGTGCCAGCAGCGTAGGGGGCACGAGCTCTGGAAACACCATATATTTT.

The rearrangement uses TRBV15 and TRBJ1-6; D may be TRBD1 (6 bases). V lost 5 bases and J lost 14, with 16 bases in between. The CDR3 runs to 13 residues. Germline-derived CDR1 and CDR2 are LNHNV and YYDKDF (reference sequence). The CDR3 nucleotides read TGTGCCACCAGCCCCCGGTTAGGGGGATCCCTCCACTTT. As protein: CATSPRLGGSLHF.

The rearrangement links TRBV3-1 (or the pseudogene TRBV3-2) to TRBJ2-7; 8 positions match TRBD1. The CDR3 is made up of 13 amino acids. V lost 8 bases to trimming and J lost 3 bases; unmatched junction nucleotides: 6. Germline loops: CDR1 LGHDT, CDR2 YNNKEL (reference sequence). CDR3: CASGWTGSYEQYF. The CDR3 region has the DNA TGTGCCAGCGGATGGACAGGGAGCTACGAGCAGTACTTC.

In this sample, this clone turned up a few times. The chain employs TRBV9 and TRBJ1-2; TRBD1 matches 7 bases. This CDR3 has 15 residues. The J segment lost 3 bases and the V segment lost 2 bases, leaving 7 bases of the junction unmatched. Per germline, CDR1 SGDLS and CDR2 YYNGEE. The CDR3 region has the DNA TGTGCCAGCAGCGTGAGCGGAGGGGGCGACTATGGCTACACCTTC. It encodes CASSVSGGGDYGYTF.

This chain uses TRBV10-3 with TRBJ2-2; 8 nucleotides align to TRBD2. Germline assignment: CDR1 ENHRY and CDR2 SYGVKD. V trimming: 4 bases; J trimming: 0 bases; junction bases outside the gene matches: 1. The CDR3 sequence is 15 residues long. The CDR3 DNA is TGTGCCATCAGTGGCGGGAGGACGAACACCGGGGAGCTGTTTTTT. It encodes CAISGGRTNTGELFF.

The chain uses TRBV6-5 and TRBJ2-1; a possible D gene is TRBD1 (5 bases). The CDR3 consists of 15 residues. The V and J ends lost 7 bases and 6 bases respectively, with 19 bases between them. CDR1 is MNHEY and CDR2 is SVGAGI in the germline V gene. CDR3 protein: CASKGEPGSVNEQFF. CDR3 DNA sequence: TGTGCCAGCAAAGGGGAACCCGGGTCGGTCAATGAGCAGTTCTTC.

The chain is built from TRBV19 and TRBJ2-1; 7 positions agree with TRBD2. J was trimmed by 1 base and V by 5 bases; bases with no gene match: 2. CDR1 is LNHDA, CDR2 SQIVND, per germline (reference sequence). The CDR3 sequence is 14 residues long. In DNA form, the CDR3 reads TGTGCCAGTAGTGTGCGGGGGTCCTACAATGAGCAGTTCTTC. As protein: CASSVRGSYNEQFF.

The rearrangement links TRBV18 to TRBJ2-5, with D tentatively TRBD2 (7 bases). Between the trimmed V and J ends, which lost 3 bases and 5 bases, there was a span of 16 bases. CDR1 and CDR2 (germline): KGHSH, LQKENI. This CDR3 is built from 15 residues. CDR3 DNA: TGTGCCAGCTCACCGCGGCGGGGGCAGGGGGAGACCCAGTACTTC. It encodes CASSPRRGQGETQYF.

The V gene is TRBV15, the J gene TRBJ2-5; no definite D call. CDR1 is LNHNV and CDR2 is YYDKDF in the germline V gene (reference sequence). The V gene lost 1 base and the J gene lost 0 bases, with 15 bases spanning the gap. CDR3 length equals 17 residues. This CDR3 reads CATSRGDFIKYQETQYF. The CDR3 nucleotides are TGTGCCACCAGCAGAGGCGATTTTATCAAGTACCAAGAGACCCAGTACTTC.

The rearrangement joins TRBV5-4 to TRBJ2-7; 9 bases fit TRBD2. The germline V gene has CDR1 SGHNT and CDR2 YYREEE (reference sequence). There are 14 residues in the CDR3. V was pared by 4 bases and J by 3 bases, with 5 bases of the junction left unmatched. The CDR3 DNA reads as TGTGCCAGCAGCCCAGCGGGAGGATACTACGAGCAGTACTTC. Its protein product is CASSPAGGYYEQYF.

The chain combines TRBV5-1 with TRBJ2-3, with no clear D. Trimming took off 5 bases at V and 2 bases at J, with 12 bases between the two ends. Looked up from germline, CDR1 is SGHRS and CDR2 is YFSETQ. This CDR3 contains 14 residues. The CDR3 DNA reads TGCGCCAGCAGAGGCCCAGGTACCACAGATACGCAGTATTTT. As protein: CASRGPGTTDTQYF.

Only one count was recorded for this clone. The chain joins TRBV6-5 to TRBJ1-2, with 8 bases that match TRBD1. The germline V gene has CDR1 MNHEY and CDR2 SVGAGI. There are 12 residues in the CDR3. V gave up 5 bases and J gave up 8 bases; unmatched junction bases: 4. The CDR3 DNA reads TGTGCCAGCAGTCGGTCAGGGGGCGGCTACACCTTC. As protein: CASSRSGGGYTF.

The chain employs TRBV7-9 and TRBJ2-3; 8 nucleotides line up with TRBD1. This CDR3 has 15 residues. In germline, CDR1 is SEHNR, CDR2 FQNEAQ (reference sequence). Unmatched junction bases numbered 3, after V lost 1 base and J lost 3 bases. The CDR3 loop reads CASSLVQGATDTQYF. The CDR3 coding sequence is TGTGCCAGCAGCTTAGTCCAGGGGGCAACAGATACGCAGTATTTT.

This clone was found a few times. The chain has TRBV27 and TRBJ2-5; a weak D match, TRBD1 (5 bases). Per the germline V gene, CDR1 is MNHEY and CDR2 is SMNVEV (reference sequence). V lost 8 bases, J lost 4 bases, and 17 bases lay in between. The CDR3 length is 14 residues. In DNA form, the CDR3 reads TGTGCCAGCTCCCGGGCCCAGGACATAGAGACCCAGTACTTC. Protein product: CASSRAQDIETQYF.

The rearrangement uses TRBV11-3 and TRBJ2-6, with a weak D call TRBD1 (6 bases). V lost 3 bases and J lost 0, with 18 bases in between. Germline CDR1 and CDR2: SGHNT and YENEEA. The CDR3 extends over 19 amino acids. The CDR3 DNA follows: TGTGCCAGCAGCTTCGTAGGCGTGGGGGCCTACTCTGGGGCCAACGTCCTGACTTTC. It translates to CASSFVGVGAYSGANVLTF.

The J gene is TRBJ2-7, the V gene TRBV4-2, with TRBD2 as a possible D gene (6 bases). The V end lost 0 bases, the J end lost 6 bases, and 12 bases lay between the germline ends. The V gene's germline CDR1 is LGHNA and CDR2 YNFKEQ. The CDR3 is 14 residues long. The CDR3 DNA sequence: TGTGCCAGCAGCCAAGATCTTGGAGGGCTCGAGCAGTACTTC. It is translated as CASSQDLGGLEQYF.

The J gene is TRBJ2-7, the V gene TRBV14; tentatively, D is TRBD2 (5 bases). Germline values: CDR1 SGHDN, CDR2 FVKESK. Trimming left V 6 bases short and J 5 bases short, with 14 bases between. The CDR3 has 13 amino acids. The CDR3 loop is CASSLQAGDEQYF. In DNA, the CDR3 is TGTGCCAGCAGTCTCCAGGCCGGGGACGAGCAGTACTTC.

The chain has TRBV2 and TRBJ2-5; 9 nucleotides align to TRBD2. The CDR3 extends over 15 amino acids. CDR1 and CDR2 (germline): SNHLY, FYNNEI. Trimming cost V 4 bases and J 3 bases; bases outside gene matches: 6. The CDR3 loop is CASSGRRLAEETQYF. CDR3 DNA: TGTGCCAGCAGTGGACGCCGACTAGCGGAAGAGACCCAGTACTTC.

The V call is TRBV10-3, the J call TRBJ1-1; D perhaps matches TRBD1 (5 bases). Germline CDR1 and CDR2: ENHRY and SYGVKD. Trimming took off 0 bases at V and 3 bases at J, with 11 bases between the two ends. The CDR3 contains 15 residues. CDR3 in amino acids: CAISESGGGDTEAFF. CDR3 DNA sequence: TGTGCCATCAGTGAGTCTGGCGGGGGGGACACTGAAGCTTTCTTT.